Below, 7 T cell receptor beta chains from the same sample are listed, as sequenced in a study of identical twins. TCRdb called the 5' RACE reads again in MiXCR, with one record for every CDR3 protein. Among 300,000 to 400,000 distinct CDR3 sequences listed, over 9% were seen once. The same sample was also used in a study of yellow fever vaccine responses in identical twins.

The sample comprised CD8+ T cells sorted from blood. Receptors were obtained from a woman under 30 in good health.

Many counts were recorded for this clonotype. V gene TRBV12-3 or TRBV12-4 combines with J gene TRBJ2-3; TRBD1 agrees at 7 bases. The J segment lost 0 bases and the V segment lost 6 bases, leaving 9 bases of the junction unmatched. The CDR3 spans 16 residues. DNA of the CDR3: TGTGCCAGCAGCCGAACGGGGACAGCGAGCACAGATACGCAGTATTTT. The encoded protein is CASSRTGTASTDTQYF.

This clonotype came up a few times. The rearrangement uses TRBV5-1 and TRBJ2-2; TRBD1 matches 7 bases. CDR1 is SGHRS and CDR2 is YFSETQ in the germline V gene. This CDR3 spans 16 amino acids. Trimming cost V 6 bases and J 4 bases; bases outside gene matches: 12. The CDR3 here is CASTDNRQGRTGELFF. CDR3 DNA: TGCGCCAGCACCGATAATAGACAGGGTCGCACCGGGGAGCTGTTTTTT.

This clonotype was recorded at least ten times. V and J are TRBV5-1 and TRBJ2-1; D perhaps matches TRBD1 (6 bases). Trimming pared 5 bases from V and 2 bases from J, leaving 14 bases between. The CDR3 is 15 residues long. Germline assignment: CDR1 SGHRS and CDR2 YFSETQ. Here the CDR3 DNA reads TGCGCCAGCAGGGACCGGGGACAAGCCTACAATGAGCAGTTCTTC. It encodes CASRDRGQAYNEQFF. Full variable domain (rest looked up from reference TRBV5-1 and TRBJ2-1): KAGVTQTPRYLIKTRGQQVTLSCSPISGHRSVSWYQQTPGQGLQFLFEYFSETQRNKGNFPGRFSGRQFSNSRSEMNVSTLELGDSALYLCASRDRGQAYNEQFFGPGTRLTVL.

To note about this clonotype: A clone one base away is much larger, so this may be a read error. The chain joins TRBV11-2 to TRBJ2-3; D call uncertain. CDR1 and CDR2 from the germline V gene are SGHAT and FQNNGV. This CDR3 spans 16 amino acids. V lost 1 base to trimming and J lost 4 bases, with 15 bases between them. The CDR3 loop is CASSLGGLMRSDTQYF. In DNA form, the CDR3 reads TGTGCCAGCAGCTTAGGTGGTCTGATGCGCTCAGATACGCAGTATTTT.

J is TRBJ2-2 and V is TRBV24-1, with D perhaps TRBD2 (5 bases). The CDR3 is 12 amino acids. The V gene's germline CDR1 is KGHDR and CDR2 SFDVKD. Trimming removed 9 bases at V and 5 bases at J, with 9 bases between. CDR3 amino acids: CATGRATGELFF. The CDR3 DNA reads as TGTGCCACCGGGAGAGCTACCGGGGAGCTGTTTTTT.

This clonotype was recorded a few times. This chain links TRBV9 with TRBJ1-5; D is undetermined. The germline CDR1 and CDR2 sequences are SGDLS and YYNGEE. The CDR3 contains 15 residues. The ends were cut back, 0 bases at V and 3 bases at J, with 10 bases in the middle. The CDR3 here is CASSVAPGANQPQHF. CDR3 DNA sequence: TGTGCCAGCAGCGTAGCTCCGGGTGCCAATCAGCCCCAGCATTTT.

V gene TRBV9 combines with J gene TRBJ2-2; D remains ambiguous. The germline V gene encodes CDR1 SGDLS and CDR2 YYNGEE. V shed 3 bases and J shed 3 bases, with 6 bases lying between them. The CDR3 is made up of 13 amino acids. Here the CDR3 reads CASSAKYTGELFF. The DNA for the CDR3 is TGTGCCAGCAGCGCCAAGTACACCGGGGAGCTGTTTTTT.